What follows are 20 T cell receptor beta chains derived from one specimen sequenced in a study of technical replicates of blood from several donors. Clones were sequenced by immunoSEQ multiplex PCR, and TCRdb holds only the in-frame ones, with some missing. The sample has roughly 90,000 clones, about 94% seen once. The material sequenced was T cells isolated from PBMCs. The receptors were sampled from a human donor in good health.

The sample holds one count of this clone. Other DNA sequences in this specimen translate into the identical CDR3. This chain connects TRBV9 to TRBJ1-4; 9 nucleotides line up with TRBD1. CDR1 SGDLS and CDR2 YYNGEE come from the germline V gene. The CDR3 runs to 14 residues. Unmatched junction bases numbered 5, after V lost 4 bases and J lost 7 bases. CDR3 coding DNA: TGTGCCAGCAGCCCACAGGGGGCTGGTGAAAAACTGTTTTTT. Translated: CASSPQGAGEKLFF.

The V call is TRBV10-1, the J call TRBJ2-1; 9 bases line up with TRBD2. The V gene end was trimmed by 2 bases and the J gene end by 1 base; junction bases not matched to a gene: 6. Germline CDR1 and CDR2: WNHNN and SYGVQD (reference sequence). This CDR3 is built from 17 residues. The CDR3 loop is CASSETWTSESYNEQFF. The CDR3 DNA reads TGCGCCAGCAGTGAGACTTGGACTAGCGAGTCCTACAATGAGCAGTTCTTC.

As DNA, the CDR3 is TGTGCCTGGAGTGTAGAGGCTTCGCGGCCCCAGCATTTT. Protein sequence: CAWSVEASRPQHF. V is TRBV30 and J is TRBJ1-5, with D unresolved. Germline assignment: CDR1 GTSNPN and CDR2 SVGIG (reference sequence). The CDR3 is made up of 13 amino acids. Trimming removed 0 bases from V and 9 bases from J, with 12 bases in between.

The J gene is TRBJ1-3, the V gene TRBV7-9; D perhaps matches TRBD1 (5 bases). In germline, CDR1 is SEHNR, CDR2 FQNEAQ (reference sequence). Trimming shortened V by 1 base and J by 4 bases, and 5 bases separated the two germline ends. The CDR3 contains 13 residues. The CDR3 DNA reads TGTGCCAGCAGCTTAGGGGGCGGAAACACCATATATTTT. Encoded protein: CASSLGGGNTIYF.

The chain combines TRBV28 with TRBJ2-1; D may be TRBD1 (7 bases). With 1 base removed from V and 2 bases from J, the gap between germline ends came to 12 bases. The CDR3 has 16 residues. Germline CDR1 and CDR2: MDHEN and SYDVKM. The DNA of the CDR3 is TGTGCCAGCAGTTTATTAGGAGGGACAGCCTACAATGAGCAGTTCTTC. This codes for CASSLLGGTAYNEQFF. Drawing the rest from reference TRBV28 and TRBJ2-1, the complete variable domain is DVKVTQSSRYLVKRTGEKVFLECVQDMDHENMFWYRQDPGLGLRLIYFSYDVKMKEKGDIPEGYSVSREKKERFSLILESASTNQTSMYLCASSLLGGTAYNEQFFGPGTRLTVL.

The V gene is TRBV28, the J gene TRBJ2-5; 9 bases map to TRBD1. V gave up 7 bases and J gave up 3 bases; unmatched junction bases: 9. This CDR3 comprises 15 residues. The germline V gene encodes CDR1 MDHEN and CDR2 SYDVKM. CDR3 sequence: CASTESGQGKETQYF. CDR3 nucleotide sequence: TGTGCCAGCACGGAATCGGGACAGGGCAAAGAGACCCAGTACTTC.

This chain uses TRBV5-1 with TRBJ2-5; the match to TRBD1 covers 8 bases. The germline CDR1 and CDR2 sequences are SGHRS and YFSETQ. V shed 3 bases, J shed 5 bases, and the junction held 21 bases outside the gene matches. The CDR3 covers 19 residues. The CDR3 protein is CASSSSGGGVAGVFETQYF. The DNA of the CDR3 is TGCGCCAGCAGCTCATCAGGGGGCGGAGTGGCTGGGGTTTTTGAGACCCAGTACTTC.

The V and J genes are TRBV10-3 and TRBJ2-5; 9 nucleotides align to TRBD1. The germline gives CDR1 ENHRY, CDR2 SYGVKD. The CDR3 loop spans 14 amino acids. Trimming at V came to 7 bases and at J to 3 bases, leaving 6 bases not matched to a gene. Here the CDR3 DNA reads TGTGCCATCAATAACAGGGGGCGCGAAGAGACCCAGTACTTC. It specifies CAINNRGREETQYF.

The chain carries TRBV19 and TRBJ2-5; 8 bases line up with TRBD2. J lost 5 bases, V lost 4 bases, and 12 bases had no gene match. The CDR3 covers 16 residues. The germline CDR1 and CDR2 sequences are LNHDA and SQIVND (reference sequence). The CDR3 region has the DNA TGTGCCAGTAGTACGGGAGGGGGAGTCGGTTCGGAGACCCAGTACTTC. Translation: CASSTGGGVGSETQYF. Drawing the rest from reference TRBV19 and TRBJ2-5, the complete variable domain is DGGITQSPKYLFRKEGQNVTLSCEQNLNHDAMYWYRQDPGQGLRLIYYSQIVNDFQKGDIAEGYSVSREKKESFPLTVTSAQKNPTAFYLCASSTGGGVGSETQYFGPGTRLLVL.

This chain uses TRBV30 with TRBJ2-5; no reliable D call. The J call is uncertain, as TRBJ2-7 better fits the DNA end. This CDR3 is built from 14 residues. Germline V CDR1 and CDR2: GTSNPN, SVGIG (reference sequence). This CDR3 is CAWRLSNTPGEQYF. The CDR3 DNA reads TGTGCCTGGAGACTCAGCAACACGCCAGGCGAGCAGTACTTC.

The chain joins TRBV25-1 to TRBJ2-2; D not certain. Per germline, CDR1 MGHDK and CDR2 SYGVNS. Trimming removed 2 bases at V and 6 bases at J, with 16 bases between. The CDR3 covers 16 residues. This CDR3 reads CASSEEYGLNAGELFF. The CDR3 coding sequence is TGTGCCAGCAGTGAAGAGTATGGTCTCAACGCCGGGGAGCTGTTTTTT.

The genes are TRBV5-1 and TRBJ2-2; a possible D gene is TRBD2 (6 bases). Germline V CDR1 and CDR2: SGHRS, YFSETQ. V dropped 2 bases and J dropped 2 bases, with 10 bases sitting between them. The CDR3 is made up of 15 amino acids. The CDR3 sequence is CASSFDGSNTGELFF. The CDR3 region has the DNA TGCGCCAGCAGCTTTGACGGGAGTAACACCGGGGAGCTGTTTTTT. Based on the CDR3 plus reference TRBV5-1 and TRBJ2-2, the full variable domain is KAGVTQTPRYLIKTRGQQVTLSCSPISGHRSVSWYQQTPGQGLQFLFEYFSETQRNKGNFPGRFSGRQFSNSRSEMNVSTLELGDSALYLCASSFDGSNTGELFFGEGSRLTVL.

The V and J genes are TRBV30 and TRBJ2-1, with D tentatively TRBD2 (5 bases). Per germline, CDR1 GTSNPN and CDR2 SVGIG (reference sequence). V lost 2 bases and J lost 9, with 11 bases in between. The CDR3 covers 12 residues. The CDR3 loop reads CAWSSLAGEQFF. The DNA for the CDR3 is TGTGCCTGGAGTTCCCTTGCGGGTGAGCAGTTCTTC.

This rearrangement joins TRBV11-2 to TRBJ1-1; no firm D call. The V gene's germline CDR1 is SGHAT and CDR2 FQNNGV. The CDR3 totals 12 residues. The V and J ends lost 5 bases and 10 bases respectively, with 14 bases between them. The CDR3 loop reads CASSPGPRAAFF. The CDR3 nucleotides are TGTGCCAGCAGCCCAGGACCGAGGGCAGCTTTCTTT.

The chain joins TRBV7-2 to TRBJ1-5, with a weak D call TRBD1 (6 bases). The CDR3 runs 14 residues. Germline V gene sequence: CDR1 SGHTA, CDR2 FQGNSA. Trimming shortened V by 3 bases and J by 6 bases, and 12 bases separated the two germline ends. CDR3 in DNA: TGTGCCAGCAGCTTCGGGGTAGGGGGTCAGCCCCAGCATTTT. This sequence encodes CASSFGVGGQPQHF.

The J gene is TRBJ2-7, the V gene TRBV29-1; a weak D match, TRBD1 (6 bases). This CDR3 region has 14 residues. Per germline, CDR1 SQVTM and CDR2 ANQGSEA. V lost 0 bases and J lost 1, with 10 bases in between. The CDR3 DNA follows: TGCAGCGTTGAAGATCATGGGACATCCTACGAGCAGTACTTC. Encoded protein: CSVEDHGTSYEQYF.

The chain links TRBV7-9 to TRBJ2-5; D might be TRBD1 (5 bases). The germline V and J ends were trimmed by 1 base and 5 bases, with 11 bases remaining between them. CDR3 size: 14 residues. Germline V lookup: CDR1 SEHNR, CDR2 FQNEAQ (reference sequence). CDR3 nucleotides: TGTGCCAGCAGCTTAGGCTCAGGGTGGGAGACCCAGTACTTC. It translates to CASSLGSGWETQYF.

J is TRBJ2-5 and V is TRBV4-1; perhaps TRBD1 as D (5 bases). The CDR3 contains 14 residues. Germline CDR1 is MGHRA and CDR2 is YSYEKL. V was shortened by 4 bases and J by 1 base, with 10 bases between the two germline ends. The CDR3 region is CASSPRQIQETQYF. In nucleotides, the CDR3 is TGCGCCAGCAGCCCCCGACAGATCCAAGAGACCCAGTACTTC.

The chain carries TRBV14 and TRBJ2-1, with D possibly matching TRBD2 (5 bases). The V gene lost 4 bases and the J gene lost 4 bases, with 11 bases spanning the gap. Germline CDR1 and CDR2: SGHDN and FVKESK. The CDR3 contains 14 residues. CDR3 nucleotide sequence: TGTGCCAGCAGCCCGGGGAGCGTGTACAATGAGCAGTTCTTC. Protein sequence: CASSPGSVYNEQFF. The full variable domain, rest sourced from reference TRBV14 and TRBJ2-1, is EAGVTQFPSHSVIEKGQTVTLRCDPISGHDNLYWYRRVMGKEIKFLLHFVKESKQDESGMPNNRFLAERTGGTYSTLKVQPAELEDSGVYFCASSPGSVYNEQFFGPGTRLTVL.

The genes are TRBV19 and TRBJ2-1; 9 bases fit TRBD1. Germline CDR1 and CDR2: LNHDA and SQIVND (reference sequence). The V gene end was trimmed by 5 bases and the J gene end by 3 bases; junction bases not matched to a gene: 8. CDR3 size: 16 residues. CDR3 DNA: TGTGCCAGTAGTTGGGTAACAGGGGGCTTCTACAATGAGCAGTTCTTC. Translation gives CASSWVTGGFYNEQFF.